There are many counts of the clone carrying this T cell receptor (beta chain). This entry comes from a study of T-cell reconstitution after alpha-beta-depleted transplantation in children. Trimming left V 4 bases short and J 1 base short, with 4 bases between. CDR1 is SGHVS and CDR2 is FQNEAQ in the germline V gene. The length of the CDR3 is 13 residues. A TCRbeta library incorporating unique molecular identifiers was prepared. MiXCR, applied by TCRdb to the PCR reads, yields one record per CDR3 protein. This repertoire shows approximately 500,000 distinct CDR3 sequences, about 10% found once; its top ten account for around 2.2%.

The rearrangement uses TRBV7-8 and TRBJ2-2; D unresolved. Here the sequenced sample was PBMCs, taken before TCRalphabeta/CD19-depleted stem cell transplant. The TCR sequence derives from a child aged 2-15 years with inherited bone marrow failure, due to receive a stem cell transplant. This CDR3 is CASSSENTGELFF. The CDR3 DNA is TGTGCCAGCAGCTCAGAGAACACCGGGGAGCTGTTTTTT.